Listed here are 26 T cell receptor beta chains from one sample, sequenced in a study of blood T cell repertoires in COVID-19. Produced via immunoSEQ multiplex PCR; TCRdb's table is partial and in-frame only. The data hold roughly 250,000 clones, with around 87% observed a single time. Sequencing used peripheral blood. The receptors originated from a woman between 50 and 59 years old with acute or convalescent COVID-19.

This sequence joins TRBV4-1 and TRBJ1-5, with D unclear. CDR3 length: 11 residues. The germline V gene encodes CDR1 MGHRA and CDR2 YSYEKL. Trimming removed 9 bases from V and 7 bases from J, with 10 bases in between. The CDR3 nucleotides read TGCGCCAGATGGGCATACCAGCCCCAGCATTTT. It translates to CARWAYQPQHF.

This clone has only one observation. This chain links TRBV6-2 or TRBV6-3 with TRBJ1-2; the D gene is possibly TRBD1 (5 bases). Per the germline V gene, CDR1 is MNHEY and CDR2 is SVGEGT. This CDR3 has 12 residues. V was pared by 5 bases and J by 3 bases, with 7 bases between. The CDR3 DNA reads as TGTGCCAGCAGTGACAGCTACTATGGCTACACCTTC. It codes for CASSDSYYGYTF.

The chain links TRBV7-3 to TRBJ1-1; unclear D gene. The CDR3 runs to 15 residues. Germline V CDR1 and CDR2: SGHTA, FQGTGA. The V end lost 1 base, the J end lost 0 bases, and 9 bases lay between the germline ends. CDR3 sequence reads: CASSLNGVMNTEAFF. The CDR3 nucleotides are TGTGCCAGCAGCTTAAACGGGGTGATGAACACTGAAGCTTTCTTT.

The rearrangement uses TRBV13 and TRBJ2-7, with 9 positions matching TRBD2. The junction had 9 bases not matched to a gene; V was cut back by 5 bases and J by 4 bases. This CDR3 spans 15 amino acids. The germline gives CDR1 PRHDT, CDR2 FYEKMQ (reference sequence). DNA for the CDR3: TGTGCCAGCAGCCCCCCCCTAGCGGGATCATACGAGCAGTACTTC. Translated, it gives CASSPPLAGSYEQYF.

The chain couples TRBV13 to TRBJ1-1; possible D gene TRBD1, 6 bases. The CDR3 extends over 15 amino acids. Trimming took 5 bases from V and 4 from J, leaving 17 bases between them. Germline V gene data show CDR1 as PRHDT and CDR2 as FYEKMQ (reference sequence). The CDR3 nucleotides are TGTGCCAGCAGCCCACAACAGGGTCGGGTCACTGAAGCTTTCTTT. Translating it yields CASSPQQGRVTEAFF.

DNA of the CDR3: TGTGCCATCAGTGTGAAAGACTTCGGGTCACCCCTCCACTTT. It specifies CAISVKDFGSPLHF. The chain recombines TRBV10-3 with TRBJ1-6; D remains unclear. There are 14 residues in the CDR3. V dropped 4 bases and J dropped 10 bases, with 14 bases sitting between them. Germline loops: CDR1 ENHRY, CDR2 SYGVKD.

The chain links TRBV9 to TRBJ2-3; D remains unclear. Germline V gene sequence: CDR1 SGDLS, CDR2 YYNGEE. CDR3 size: 13 residues. Trimming cost V 0 bases and J 2 bases, with 4 bases left between them. DNA for the CDR3: TGTGCCAGCAGCGTAGCACTCACAGATACGCAGTATTTT. Residues: CASSVALTDTQYF.

The V call is TRBV3-1 (or the pseudogene TRBV3-2), the J call TRBJ1-4, with D maybe TRBD1 (5 bases). Germline values: CDR1 LGHDT, CDR2 YNNKEL (reference sequence). Trimming left V 2 bases short and J 6 bases short, with 13 bases between. The CDR3 consists of 15 residues. The CDR3 nucleotides read TGTGCCAGCAGCCAATCGACAGCCCGTGATGAAAAACTGTTTTTT. It specifies CASSQSTARDEKLFF.

The gene calls are TRBV19 and TRBJ1-5, with D unresolved. The V end was cut by 6 bases, the J end by 0 bases, with 12 bases between. The CDR3 sequence is 15 residues long. Germline V lookup: CDR1 LNHDA, CDR2 SQIVND (reference sequence). CDR3 region: CASRSSVASNQPQHF. DNA for the CDR3: TGTGCCAGTAGATCAAGCGTCGCTAGCAATCAGCCCCAGCATTTT.

The chain is built from TRBV28 and TRBJ2-1; possibly TRBD2 for D (6 bases). Trimming cost V 4 bases and J 0 bases, with 10 bases left between them. CDR3 length equals 15 residues. Germline V CDR1 and CDR2: MDHEN, SYDVKM. CDR3 region: CASSSLGSSYNEQFF. The CDR3 coding sequence is TGTGCCAGCAGTTCGCTCGGGAGCTCCTACAATGAGCAGTTCTTC.

The V and J genes are TRBV9 and TRBJ2-7; a possible D gene is TRBD2 (6 bases). Germline V gives CDR1 SGDLS, CDR2 YYNGEE. Trimming took 0 bases from V and 4 from J, leaving 11 bases between them. This CDR3 is built from 14 residues. CDR3: CASSVGGGEYEQYF. The CDR3 nucleotides read TGTGCCAGCAGCGTAGGGGGAGGAGAGTACGAGCAGTACTTC.

This chain uses TRBV5-4 with TRBJ1-2; possibly TRBD1 for D (6 bases). CDR3 length equals 14 residues. V gave up 3 bases and J gave up 3 bases, with 12 bases separating them. Germline V gene data show CDR1 as SGHNT and CDR2 as YYREEE (reference sequence). In nucleotides, the CDR3 is TGTGCCAGCAGCTCTCCGGGGACATACTATGGCTACACCTTC. Translating gives CASSSPGTYYGYTF. The full variable domain, with the rest looked up from reference TRBV5-4 and TRBJ1-2, is ETGVTQSPTHLIKTRGQQVTLRCSSQSGHNTVSWYQQALGQGPQFIFQYYREEENGRGNFPPRFSGLQFPNYSSELNVNALELDDSALYLCASSSPGTYYGYTFGSGTRLTVV.

This clone was found once. CDR3 DNA: TGTGCCAGCAGCCCAGGACAAAGCAGGGGGAGGGAAAAACTGTTTTTT. Amino acid sequence: CASSPGQSRGREKLFF. J is TRBJ1-4 and V is TRBV28; 7 positions match TRBD1. With 6 bases clipped from V and 8 bases from J, the junction kept 15 bases outside the gene matches. This CDR3 has 16 residues. CDR1 MDHEN and CDR2 SYDVKM come from the germline V gene.

This clone was seen a handful of times. The chain employs TRBV4-1 and TRBJ2-2, with D possibly matching TRBD1 (6 bases). The V gene lost 0 bases and the J gene lost 0 bases, with 11 bases spanning the gap. The CDR3 loop spans 17 amino acids. In germline, CDR1 is MGHRA, CDR2 YSYEKL. The CDR3 reads CASSQESRTANTGELFF. DNA of the CDR3: TGCGCCAGCAGCCAAGAGTCTCGGACAGCGAACACCGGGGAGCTGTTTTTT.

This rearrangement joins TRBV3-1 (or the pseudogene TRBV3-2) to TRBJ1-6; a possible D gene is TRBD1 (6 bases). The CDR3 sequence is 14 residues long. V lost 1 base to trimming and J lost 9 bases, with 10 bases between them. Germline lookup yields CDR1 LGHDT and CDR2 YNNKEL (reference sequence). CDR3 bases: TGTGCCAGCAGCCAAGCAGGGGTGGGTTCACCCCTCCACTTT. Translated: CASSQAGVGSPLHF.

This chain joins TRBV2 and TRBJ1-6, with TRBD1 matching over 7 bases. This CDR3 is built from 15 residues. The germline gives CDR1 SNHLY, CDR2 FYNNEI. The trim removed 7 bases at V and 6 bases at J, leaving 9 bases unmatched. This CDR3 reads CASMADRFINSPLHF. CDR3 sequence (DNA): TGTGCCAGCATGGCGGACAGGTTTATTAATTCACCCCTCCACTTT.

The chain couples TRBV15 to TRBJ2-1; TRBD2 aligns across 8 bases. The germline CDR1 and CDR2 sequences are LNHNV and YYDKDF (reference sequence). The CDR3 extends over 16 amino acids. J lost 8 bases, V lost 0 bases, and 9 bases had no gene match. CDR3 in amino acids: CATSRDRSGSGYEQFF. CDR3 sequence (DNA): TGTGCCACCAGCAGAGATAGGAGCGGGAGTGGGTATGAGCAGTTCTTC.

This chain joins TRBV4-2 and TRBJ2-1; 10 bases map to TRBD2. CDR1 is LGHNA, CDR2 YNFKEQ, per germline. The CDR3 loop spans 15 amino acids. Trimming removed 0 bases from V and 16 bases from J; junction bases left unmatched: 12. DNA for the CDR3: TGTGCCAGCAGCCAAGACCGAGCGGGAGGGGGGGCGGAATTCTTC. Residues: CASSQDRAGGGAEFF.

The chain combines TRBV4-2 with TRBJ2-1; TRBD2 aligns across 11 bases. The germline V gene has CDR1 LGHNA and CDR2 YNFKEQ. The V gene end was trimmed by 4 bases and the J gene end by 9 bases; junction bases not matched to a gene: 8. The CDR3 totals 15 residues. Written as DNA, the CDR3 is TGTGCCAGCAGCCTTGGGACTAGCGGAGCTACTGAGCAGTTCTTC. Translated, it gives CASSLGTSGATEQFF.

This chain links TRBV12-3 or TRBV12-4 with TRBJ1-5; D uncertain. Trimming took 6 bases from V and 6 from J, leaving 9 bases between them. The CDR3 is 12 amino acids. The DNA for the CDR3 is TGTGCCAGCAGCCTGAGCGGTCAGCCCCAGCATTTT. Protein: CASSLSGQPQHF.

The V call is TRBV24-1, the J call TRBJ2-1; D is unresolved. The CDR3 has 16 amino acids. V shed 2 bases and J shed 9 bases, with 19 bases lying between them. Germline lookup yields CDR1 KGHDR and CDR2 SFDVKD. CDR3 region: CATSDSFPRAVGEQFF. The CDR3 nucleotides read TGTGCCACCAGTGATTCCTTTCCCCGCGCGGTGGGTGAGCAGTTCTTC.

V and J are TRBV7-8 and TRBJ2-5; 7 bases line up with TRBD2. Per germline, CDR1 SGHVS and CDR2 FQNEAQ. The ends lost 6 bases at V and 2 bases at J; junction bases unmatched: 9. CDR3 length: 15 amino acids. CDR3 protein: CASRAGTTSQETQYF. The DNA of the CDR3 is TGTGCCAGCAGGGCGGGGACTACCAGTCAAGAGACCCAGTACTTC.

This clone has a single count. The gene calls are TRBV28 and TRBJ1-1; tentative D call: TRBD1 (5 bases). The CDR3 is 15 residues long. Germline CDR1 reads MDHEN; CDR2 reads SYDVKM. Trimming left V 5 bases short and J 3 bases short, with 16 bases between. In DNA form, the CDR3 reads TGTGCCAGCAGTCTTACCAGGGCCGTGGACACTGAAGCTTTCTTT. Translation gives CASSLTRAVDTEAFF.

The chain is built from TRBV4-2 and TRBJ2-3; 9 positions agree with TRBD2. CDR1 is LGHNA and CDR2 is YNFKEQ in the germline V gene. The length of the CDR3 is 18 residues. J gave up 2 bases and V 2 bases, and 11 bases lay outside the gene matches. The CDR3 nucleotides read TGTGCCAGCAGCCAACGTAGCGGGAGTGACAGTTTCACAGATACGCAGTATTTT. Protein product: CASSQRSGSDSFTDTQYF.

The chain is built from TRBV24-1 and TRBJ2-7; tentative D call: TRBD1 (5 bases). The germline V gene encodes CDR1 KGHDR and CDR2 SFDVKD. Trimming removed 6 bases from V and 5 bases from J, with 13 bases in between. The CDR3 covers 13 residues. CDR3: CATSRAGMDEQYF. CDR3 nucleotides: TGTGCCACCAGTCGTGCAGGGATGGACGAGCAGTACTTC.

V usage is TRBV29-1 and J usage is TRBJ1-1; D gene ambiguous. The germline V gene encodes CDR1 SQVTM and CDR2 ANQGSEA. The CDR3 contains 11 residues. V lost 7 bases to trimming and J lost 8 bases, with 14 bases between them. The DNA for the CDR3 is TGCAGCGCCGGGCGATCGGGAGAAGCTTTCTTT. It specifies CSAGRSGEAFF.